This entry lists 2 T cell receptor beta chains sequenced from one sample in a study of blood T cell repertoires in COVID-19. Clones were sequenced by immunoSEQ multiplex PCR, and TCRdb holds only the in-frame ones, with some missing. The table shows roughly 250,000 clones, with around nine tenths occurring only once. Specimen: PBMCs or T cells enriched from blood (not recorded which). The receptor set was obtained from a woman aged 18-30 years who had recovered from COVID-19.

This clone has only a few counts. This chain links TRBV24-1 with TRBJ2-5; 12 bases agree with TRBD2. Trimming took 1 base from V and 4 from J; bases not matched to a gene: 15. The CDR3 totals 20 residues. Germline V CDR1 and CDR2: KGHDR, SFDVKD. CDR3 sequence (DNA): TGTGCCACCAGTGATTTTAATCCAACCCGGACTAGCGGGAAGGGAGAGACCCAGTACTTC. Residues: CATSDFNPTRTSGKGETQYF.

The chain recombines TRBV5-5 with TRBJ1-2, with D perhaps matching TRBD1 (5 bases). This CDR3 has 14 residues. V was cut by 3 bases and J by 3 bases, with 12 bases left in between. Looked up from germline, CDR1 is SGHKS and CDR2 is YYEKEE (reference sequence). The CDR3 coding sequence is TGTGCCAGCAGCTATATCAGGGTGGACTATGGCTACACCTTC. As protein: CASSYIRVDYGYTF.